These 21 T cell receptor beta chains came from one sample sequenced in a study of cytomegalovirus exposure and HLA in healthy donors. Both 60 Vbeta primers and 13 Jbeta primers went into the PCR. TCRdb keeps only in-frame clones here, not all; method: immunoSEQ multiplex PCR. The data contain around 160,000 clones, roughly 80% of them singletons. The sample consisted of PBMCs. The receptors shown here come from a man aged 50 or older in good health and CMV-seropositive.

CDR3 coding DNA: TGTGCCAGTAAACCGGGACAGGCCTCCTACGAGCAGTACTTC. Its protein product is CASKPGQASYEQYF. The rearrangement uses TRBV19 and TRBJ2-7; 8 bases map to TRBD1. The germline CDR1 and CDR2 sequences are LNHDA and SQIVND (reference sequence). This CDR3 is built from 14 residues. V gave up 7 bases and J gave up 0 bases; unmatched junction bases: 5.

V and J are TRBV7-8 and TRBJ1-5, with a tentative D call TRBD1 (5 bases). This CDR3 contains 15 residues. The germline V gene has CDR1 SGHVS and CDR2 FQNEAQ. V was pared by 10 bases and J by 2 bases, with 18 bases between. CDR3 bases: TGTGCCATCGGGGGGGTGGGCGTAGGCAATCAGCCCCAGCATTTT. Amino acids: CAIGGVGVGNQPQHF.

The V gene is TRBV30, the J gene TRBJ1-5, with TRBD1 matching over 9 bases. The V gene's germline CDR1 is GTSNPN and CDR2 SVGIG (reference sequence). With 4 bases clipped from V and 7 bases from J, the junction kept 11 bases outside the gene matches. This CDR3 spans 15 amino acids. CDR3 region: CAWTRQGERGQPQHF. CDR3 nucleotide sequence: TGTGCCTGGACCCGACAGGGGGAGAGAGGGCAGCCCCAGCATTTT.

This clone was counted a single time. The chain is built from TRBV7-9 and TRBJ2-3, with D possibly TRBD2 on 6 matching bases. The CDR3 spans 15 residues. The V and J ends lost 5 bases and 3 bases respectively, with 15 bases between them. The germline CDR1 and CDR2 sequences are SEHNR and FQNEAQ (reference sequence). The CDR3 sequence: CASSPPRGGTDTQYF. CDR3 nucleotide sequence: TGTGCCAGCAGCCCCCCGCGTGGGGGGACAGATACGCAGTATTTT.

This chain joins TRBV6-1 and TRBJ2-1; the match to TRBD2 covers 12 bases. Germline-derived CDR1 and CDR2 are MNHNS and SASEGT. The CDR3 loop spans 15 amino acids. V shed 6 bases and J 7 bases; nucleotides not matched to a gene: 7. The CDR3 reads CASSITSGGKNEQFF. CDR3 nucleotides: TGTGCCAGCAGCATTACTAGCGGGGGGAAGAATGAGCAGTTCTTC.

The chain joins TRBV6-1 to TRBJ1-5, with 7 bases that match TRBD1. CDR1 and CDR2 from the germline V gene are MNHNS and SASEGT. The J segment lost 0 bases and the V segment lost 7 bases, leaving 6 bases of the junction unmatched. CDR3 length equals 15 residues. The CDR3 DNA is TGTGCCAGCACAACGGGACAGTATAGCAATCAGCCCCAGCATTTT. This gives the protein CASTTGQYSNQPQHF.

The chain links TRBV5-1 to TRBJ2-3, with 8 bases aligning to TRBD2. Germline V gene data show CDR1 as SGHRS and CDR2 as YFSETQ. This CDR3 has 15 amino acids. The V segment lost 2 bases and the J segment 3 bases; nucleotides outside the gene matches: 5. In nucleotides, the CDR3 is TGCGCCAGCAGCTTAGGACTAGCCCCGACAGATACGCAGTATTTT. Its translation: CASSLGLAPTDTQYF.

The chain couples TRBV2 to TRBJ2-1; 8 bases agree with TRBD1. Germline CDR1 is SNHLY and CDR2 is FYNNEI. CDR3 length: 14 amino acids. Unmatched junction bases numbered 6, after V lost 10 bases and J lost 1 base. Here the CDR3 DNA reads TGTGCCACCTTCCGGGACAGGTCCTACAATGAGCAGTTCTTC. As protein: CATFRDRSYNEQFF.

The J gene is TRBJ2-1, the V gene TRBV11-3, with 8 bases aligning to TRBD2. Per germline, CDR1 SGHNT and CDR2 YENEEA. The CDR3 loop spans 14 amino acids. The V and J ends lost 8 bases and 2 bases, in that order; junction bases with no gene match: 5. CDR3 sequence: CASGSGGTYNEQFF. CDR3 DNA: TGTGCCAGCGGCTCGGGGGGGACCTACAATGAGCAGTTCTTC.

The gene calls are TRBV5-1 and TRBJ1-5; unclear D gene. Deletions cut 2 bases from V and 7 bases from J, with 16 bases between. Germline CDR1 reads SGHRS; CDR2 reads YFSETQ. The CDR3 sequence is 15 residues long. CDR3 sequence: CASSLADPGMQPQHF. Here the CDR3 DNA reads TGCGCCAGCAGCTTAGCCGACCCGGGGATGCAGCCCCAGCATTTT.

On this clone: Relative to the germline gene, one junction end is altered; a read error may explain this. The V and J genes are TRBV7-6 and TRBJ2-1; perhaps TRBD1 as D (6 bases). From germline, CDR1 is SGHVS and CDR2 FNYEAQ. The CDR3 has 12 residues. DNA for the CDR3: TGTGCCAGCAGCCTCAGGGACAACGAGCAGTTCTTC. The encoded protein is CASSLRDNEQFF.

CDR3 sequence reads: CASRDRGRHTDQPQHF. CDR3 nucleotides: TGTGCCAGTCGGGACAGGGGGCGTCATACTGATCAGCCCCAGCATTTT. This chain joins TRBV19 and TRBJ1-5; 12 positions match TRBD1. The CDR3 is 16 amino acids. Germline V gene sequence: CDR1 LNHDA, CDR2 SQIVND (reference sequence). Trimming at V came to 8 bases and at J to 5 bases, leaving 10 bases not matched to a gene.

CDR3 in amino acids: CASRGGNSGNTIYF. As DNA, the CDR3 is TGTGCCAGCAGAGGCGGGAACTCTGGAAACACCATATATTTT. The chain is built from TRBV2 and TRBJ1-3; D is ambiguous. Deletions cut 6 bases from V and 0 bases from J, with 9 bases between. The CDR3 covers 14 residues. The germline gives CDR1 SNHLY, CDR2 FYNNEI. Looking up the rest from reference TRBV2 and TRBJ1-3 gives the full variable domain: EPEVTQTPSHQVTQMGQEVILRCVPISNHLYFYWYRQILGQKVEFLVSFYNNEISEKSEIFDDQFSVERPDGSNFTLKIRSTKLEDSAMYFCASRGGNSGNTIYFGEGSWLTVV.

The genes are TRBV5-1 and TRBJ2-1, with 7 bases identical to TRBD1. CDR1 SGHRS and CDR2 YFSETQ come from the germline V gene. The CDR3 has 13 residues. Trimming removed 3 bases from V and 5 bases from J; junction bases left unmatched: 2. This CDR3 reads CASSYGQDNEQFF. In nucleotides, the CDR3 is TGCGCCAGCAGCTACGGACAGGACAATGAGCAGTTCTTC.

The chain is built from TRBV5-6 and TRBJ1-3; unclear D gene. Germline V gives CDR1 SGHDT, CDR2 YYEEEE. The CDR3 runs to 14 residues. Trimming pared 2 bases from V and 0 bases from J, leaving 6 bases between. The CDR3 loop reads CASSFGSSGNTIYF. The DNA for the CDR3 is TGTGCCAGCAGCTTTGGCAGCTCTGGAAACACCATATATTTT.

CDR3 coding DNA: TGCAGCGTTGAAGGACTAGCGGGGTCATACGAGCAGTACTTC. Encoded protein: CSVEGLAGSYEQYF. This chain uses TRBV29-1 with TRBJ2-7; TRBD2 aligns across 11 bases. The CDR3 is 14 residues long. Per the germline V gene, CDR1 is SQVTM and CDR2 is ANQGSEA. The ends lost 1 base at V and 4 bases at J; junction bases unmatched: 3.

This chain joins TRBV9 and TRBJ2-1; 9 bases line up with TRBD2. V trimming: 0 bases; J trimming: 6 bases; junction bases outside the gene matches: 13. Germline V gene data show CDR1 as SGDLS and CDR2 as YYNGEE. The CDR3 is made up of 18 amino acids. For the CDR3, the DNA is TGTGCCAGCAGCGTAGCTACCGGGGTAGCGGGAGTTGTCAATGAGCAGTTCTTC. Amino acids: CASSVATGVAGVVNEQFF. Full variable domain (outside the CDR3, taken from reference TRBV9 and TRBJ2-1): DSGVTQTPKHLITATGQRVTLRCSPRSGDLSVYWYQQSLDQGLQFLIQYYNGEERAKGNILERFSAQQFPDLHSELNLSSLELGDSALYFCASSVATGVAGVVNEQFFGPGTRLTVL.

The chain recombines TRBV14 with TRBJ2-7; D gene ambiguous. The CDR3 is 13 amino acids. Germline V gene lookup returns CDR1 SGHDN and CDR2 FVKESK. V was clipped by 4 bases and J by 1 base, with 8 bases between them. CDR3 coding DNA: TGTGCCAGCAGCCCAAGTAGTTCCTACGAGCAGTACTTC. Protein: CASSPSSSYEQYF.

This chain links TRBV28 with TRBJ2-2; TRBD1 might be the D (6 bases). Germline assignment: CDR1 MDHEN and CDR2 SYDVKM. The V and J ends lost 6 bases and 2 bases respectively, with 10 bases between them. This CDR3 contains 14 residues. The CDR3 nucleotides read TGTGCCAGCAGGGGACACTCCAACACCGGGGAGCTGTTTTTT. Translated: CASRGHSNTGELFF.

This clone was detected only a few times. The chain employs TRBV5-8 and TRBJ1-5; TRBD1 matches at 9 bases. Losses at the gene ends were 4 bases for V and 1 base for J; bases not matched to a gene: 6. Germline V gene sequence: CDR1 SGHTS, CDR2 YDEGEE. The CDR3 length is 16 residues. CDR3 sequence: CASSQDRGVSNQPQHF. The CDR3 region has the DNA TGTGCCAGCAGCCAAGACAGGGGGGTAAGCAATCAGCCCCAGCATTTT. Full variable domain (rest looked up from reference TRBV5-8 and TRBJ1-5): EAGVTQSPTHLIKTRGQQATLRCSPISGHTSVYWYQQALGLGLQFLLWYDEGEERNRGNFPPRFSGRQFPNYSSELNVNALELEDSALYLCASSQDRGVSNQPQHFGDGTRLSIL.

The J gene is TRBJ1-4, the V gene TRBV28, with D possibly being TRBD1 (5 bases). V was cut by 11 bases and J by 4 bases, with 17 bases left in between. Germline values: CDR1 MDHEN, CDR2 SYDVKM. This CDR3 spans 14 amino acids. The CDR3 loop reads CASHSGAVNEKLFF. The CDR3 bases are TGTGCCTCCCATAGTGGGGCAGTTAATGAAAAACTGTTTTTT.